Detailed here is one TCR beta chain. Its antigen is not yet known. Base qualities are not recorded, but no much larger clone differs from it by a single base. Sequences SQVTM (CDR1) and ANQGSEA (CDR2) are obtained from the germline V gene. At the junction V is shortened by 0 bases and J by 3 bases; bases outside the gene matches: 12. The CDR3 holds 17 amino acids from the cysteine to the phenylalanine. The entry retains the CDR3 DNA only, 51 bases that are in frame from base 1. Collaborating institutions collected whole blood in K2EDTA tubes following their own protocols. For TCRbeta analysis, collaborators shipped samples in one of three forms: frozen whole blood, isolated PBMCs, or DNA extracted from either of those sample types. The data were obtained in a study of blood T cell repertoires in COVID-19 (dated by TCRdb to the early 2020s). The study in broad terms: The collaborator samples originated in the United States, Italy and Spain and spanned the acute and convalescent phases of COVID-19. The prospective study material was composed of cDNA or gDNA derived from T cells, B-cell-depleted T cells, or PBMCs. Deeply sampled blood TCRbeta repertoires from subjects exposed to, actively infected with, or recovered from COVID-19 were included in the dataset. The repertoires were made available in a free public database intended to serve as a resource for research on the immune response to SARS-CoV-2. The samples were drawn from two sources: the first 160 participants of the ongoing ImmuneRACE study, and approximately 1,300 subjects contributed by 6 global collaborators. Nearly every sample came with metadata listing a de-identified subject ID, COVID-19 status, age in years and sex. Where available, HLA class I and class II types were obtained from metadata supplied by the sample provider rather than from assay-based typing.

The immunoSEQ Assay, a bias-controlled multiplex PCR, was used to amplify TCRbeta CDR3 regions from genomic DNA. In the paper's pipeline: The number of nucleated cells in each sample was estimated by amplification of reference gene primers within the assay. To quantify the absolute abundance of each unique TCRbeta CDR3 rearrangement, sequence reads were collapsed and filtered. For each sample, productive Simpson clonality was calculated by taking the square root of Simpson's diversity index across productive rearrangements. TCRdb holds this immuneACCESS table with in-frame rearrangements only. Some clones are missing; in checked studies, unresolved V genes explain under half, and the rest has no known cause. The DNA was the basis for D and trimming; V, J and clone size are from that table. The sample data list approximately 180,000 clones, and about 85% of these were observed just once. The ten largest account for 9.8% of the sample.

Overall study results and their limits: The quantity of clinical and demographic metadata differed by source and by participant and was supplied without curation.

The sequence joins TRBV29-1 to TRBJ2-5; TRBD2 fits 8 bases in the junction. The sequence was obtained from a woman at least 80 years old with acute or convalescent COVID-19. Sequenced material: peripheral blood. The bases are TGCAGCGTTGAAGAAGGATATGGCGGGGGGATTAAAGAGACCCAGTACTTC. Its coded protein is CSVEEGYGGGIKETQYF.